This T cell receptor (beta chain) was documented in a study of cytomegalovirus exposure and HLA in healthy donors. PCR amplification relied on 60 Vbeta primers (plus 13 Jbeta primers). Assay used: immunoSEQ multiplex PCR; TCRdb lists only in-frame clones, some missing. The table has 120,000 or so clones, over 70% seen once. Study-level results: Rarity held for most TCR sequences, but there were some public TCRs that occurred in many donors. The authors confirmed in vitro that three CMV-associated chains were specific for CMV antigens. In a later analysis, productive TCRs from donors in an Asian-associated ancestry cluster reportedly carried fewer N-insertions than the cohort mean. Cytomegalovirus-associated status was assigned to fewer than 200 TCR beta chains.

In germline, CDR1 is GTSNPN, CDR2 SVGIG (reference sequence). V lost 3 bases, J lost 0 bases, and 12 bases lay in between. This CDR3 is built from 15 residues. As for this clone: What it recognizes is unknown.

This chain joins TRBV30 and TRBJ1-3; D gene ambiguous. The TCR originated in a woman between 50 and 59 years old in good health and CMV-seropositive. Sequences were obtained from PBMCs. CDR3 nucleotide sequence: TGTGCCTGGAGAACATCGGGGATCTCTGGAAACACCATATATTTT. Encoded protein: CAWRTSGISGNTIYF.